This T cell receptor beta chain is from a study of post-analysis software for immune sequencing data (dated by TCRdb to the mid-2010s). Looking at the study overall: Relapsing-remitting, secondary progressive and progressive-relapsing multiple sclerosis were recorded as disease courses, and subtype annotation was lacking for some patients. The patient repertoires were set against 10 or so previously published healthy control repertoires from donors whose ages ranged from roughly 6 to 27 years. A subset of samples was prepared in parallel using single-end sample barcoding, then pooled and co-amplified after Illumina adapter ligation. General study outcomes and caveats: Strong co-clustering of samples prepared in the same batch was shown by direct clustering with F measure, prompting a batch-effect correction. Multiple sclerosis patients had significantly lower normalized Chao1 diversity than controls, a result that suggests substantial peripheral T-cell clonal expansion. The control group was slightly older than the multiple sclerosis patient group. Significantly higher frequencies in patients than in controls were found for roughly 5 TRBV segments, including TRBV5-6, TRBV5-1 and TRBV20-1.

For this chain, trimming is 7 bases at the V end and 4 bases at the J end, and the number of junction bases without a gene match is 8. From cysteine to phenylalanine, the CDR3 is 15 amino acids long. Only the CDR3 region is kept as DNA, spanning 45 bases read in frame from base 1. Via the germline V gene, CDR1 is SGHRS and CDR2 YFSETQ. As concerns this clonotype: Its antigen is not yet known. The record has no base qualities; no much larger clone is one base away.

To demonstrate the VDJtools post-analysis software, the study profiled TCR beta repertoires from the peripheral blood of about 13 young patients with multiple sclerosis. Multiple sclerosis patients were children and adolescents aged roughly 6 to 16 years. Libraries were constructed by PCR. The instrument was an Illumina HiSeq 2500. To reduce PCR and sequencing biases, unique molecular identifiers were incorporated into the TCR beta cDNA libraries. Roughly 0.5 million cDNA molecules were obtained per 1 to 10 million input T cells, so each molecule approximated one T cell. Patient libraries were prepared and sequenced with the same protocol used for the earlier healthy control dataset. Within a given batch, samples were prepared together, multiplexed and sequenced on the same HiSeq lane. As for the original processing: MIGEC was used to process the raw barcoded reads, and molecular identifier groups with only a single read were discarded before consensus assembly and CDR3 extraction. Clonotype tables were post-analysed with VDJtools, and diversity was normalized by down-sampling all datasets to the smallest sample size. To correct batch-related cross-sample contamination, repertoire overlap clustering matched CDR3 amino acid sequences but not nucleotide sequences. TCRdb handled the public reads itself, with Q25 trimming in fastp and clone calling in MiXCR, and kept productive beta chains. Every distinct CDR3 protein forms one entry, paired with its most common genes and DNA. The V and J calls reflect TCRdb's pipeline rather than the authors' work. For this sample there are approximately 460,000 distinct CDR3 sequences; under 55% appear just once. The ten largest clones take up about 12% of the sample.

The chain is assembled from TRBV5-1 and TRBJ2-2; 9 bases in the junction line up with TRBD2. The receptor's source is a girl aged 5-17 years with multiple sclerosis. The specimen sequenced was blood. The DNA reads as follows: TGCGCCAGCGCGATAGCGGGAGTCGTCACCGGGGAGCTGTTTTTT. This gives the protein CASAIAGVVTGELFF.